This T cell receptor (beta chain) was sequenced during a study of regulatory T cells in long-lasting Graves disease (dated by TCRdb to the early 2020s). Study-wide context: Persistent Graves' disease was defined as antithyroid drug treatment for over 5 years with persistently positive TSH receptor autoantibodies. Patients with persistent Graves' disease were compared with patients with newly diagnosed Graves' disease using TCR sequencing and RNA sequencing of peripheral blood. The study was registered as a clinical trial and conducted in China. A total of roughly 35 samples were covered by TCR sequencing, comprising around 13 persistent and 20 or so newly diagnosed Graves' disease patients. On average, persistent Graves' disease patients in the clinical cohort had been on antithyroid drugs for about 9.3 years. General study outcomes and caveats: Persistent Graves' disease patients showed lower TCR Shannon entropy and fewer highly expanded clones than newly diagnosed patients, suggesting clonal expansion. Preferential use of TRBV28, TRBJ1-2 and TRBJ2-5 was observed in persistent disease, whereas TRBV20-1 and TRBJ2-1 were favored in newly diagnosed disease. As a limitation, the authors acknowledged that the small sample size may reduce accuracy. The study examined only peripheral blood because the primary lesion, thyroid tissue, could not be accessed. Persistent patients shared more public clonotypes among themselves (around 2,700) than newly diagnosed patients did (more than 950). Sequencing and analysis were limited to the TCR beta chain.

V and J are truncated by 4 bases and 0 bases respectively, leaving an intervening sequence of 12 bases. CDR1 SGHDT and CDR2 YYEEEE were looked up in the germline V gene. The CDR3 contains 15 residues, cysteine and phenylalanine counted. Left in the record is the CDR3 DNA by itself, 45 bases read in frame from the first base. Library creation used multiplex PCR. The sequencer was an Illumina HiSeq 4000. To build TCR beta libraries, CDR3 regions were amplified by Arm-PCR using iRepertoire HTBI primers. Before sequencing, the PCR products underwent gel purification. Per the authors' processing: Gene usage analysis of CDR3 amino acid clonotypes relied on the approximately 62 TRBV and 14 TRBJ segments identified across samples. Filtered high-quality paired reads were merged into contigs using COPE and FqMerger. BLAST was used to align contigs to IMGT TRBV, TRBD and TRBJ reference genes, and CDR3 was defined according to IMGT. Any clonotype with a frequency above 0.1% was classified as a highly expanded clone. Repertoire diversity was measured by Shannon entropy, and V-J evenness by the Gini coefficient. A clonotype was considered public if more than one individual shared it. In-frame beta chains were kept once TCRdb had trimmed the public reads at Q25 with fastp and called clones with MiXCR. Duplicate CDR3 protein sequences are folded into a single record with the most common DNA and genes. The V and J calls were determined by TCRdb, not by the authors. Across this sample there are about 290,000 distinct CDR3 sequences, with under 25% seen only once. The ten largest clones add up to 56% of the sample.

On this clonotype: The target of this receptor is not known. No much larger clone exists at a distance of one base, and base qualities are not known.

The time point label for this specimen denotes: persistent/refractory GD, antithyroid drugs over 5 years with positive TRAb. For both TCR sequencing and RNA sequencing, RNA was extracted from PBMCs in TRIzol. The diagnosis of Graves' disease was made according to American Thyroid Association guidelines. Patients for the study were recruited at an endocrinology department in Xi'an, China. Each patient gave around 9 milliliters of peripheral blood, collected in an EDTA anticoagulant tube. Ficoll Paque Plus density gradient separation was used to isolate PBMCs, and no further T cell sorting was done. An Agilent 2100 Bioanalyzer and agarose gel were used to check RNA quality, while a NanoDrop 2000 measured RNA concentration.

The rearranged segments are TRBV5-6 and TRBJ2-3; no D gene call is confident. This TCR was sampled from a female donor with Graves disease. Sequenced here: peripheral blood mononuclear cells (PBMCs), sampled when the disease was refractory, from a patient treated with antithyroid drugs. In nucleotides, the sequence is TGTGCCAGCAGCCATCGGGTCTCTAGCACAGATACGCAGTATTTT. Translated, it reads CASSHRVSSTDTQYF.